The source of this TCR beta chain is a study of blood T cell repertoires in COVID-19. Across the whole study: Samples came from the United States, Italy and Spain, spanning acute and convalescent COVID-19. T cells, B-cell-depleted T cells, or PBMCs provided the cDNA or gDNA that served as material.

V dropped 1 base and J dropped 5 bases, with 14 bases sitting between them. The germline gives CDR1 MNHEY, CDR2 SMNVEV (reference sequence). The CDR3 length is 15 residues. In the original workflow: Reference gene primer amplification gave nucleated cell count estimates. Assay: immunoSEQ multiplex PCR; the TCRdb copy retains only in-frame clones and omits some. That table is the source of V, J and clone size, and D and trimming were worked out from the DNA. The profile shows some 53,000 clones, more than 75% of them singletons. Material: peripheral blood. V and J are TRBV27 and TRBJ2-5, with TRBD1 as a possible D gene (6 bases). The TCR originated in a man between 65 and 80 years old with acute or convalescent COVID-19. The CDR3 sequence: CASSLLRGKWETQYF. The CDR3, as DNA: TGTGCCAGCAGTTTATTGAGGGGGAAATGGGAGACCCAGTACTTC.